The 18 T cell receptor beta chains presented below share a single source sample, sequenced in a study of Graves' ophthalmopathy and Graves' hyperthyroidism. The TCR beta CDR3 regions underwent amplification from RNA transcripts. Following a first-round RT-PCR that used HTBI primers, a second-round multiplex PCR was carried out. MiXCR was run by TCRdb on the multiplex PCR reads, yielding one entry per CDR3 protein. This sample yields 300,000 to 450,000 distinct CDR3 sequences, of which about 18% are seen a single time; 2% to 3% belongs to the top ten. Sequenced: peripheral blood. Receptors originate from an adult woman with stable Graves' hyperthyroidism.

This clonotype occurred many times. The rearrangement joins TRBV6-5 to TRBJ2-7, with D perhaps matching TRBD1 or TRBD2 (6 bases each). CDR1 is MNHEY, CDR2 SVGAGI, per germline. The CDR3 has 14 amino acids. V shed 0 bases and J shed 1 base, with 7 bases lying between them. CDR3 nucleotides: TGTGCCAGCAGTTACTCAGGGGGGTCCTACGAGCAGTACTTC. Translation gives CASSYSGGSYEQYF.

This clonotype was detected ten times or more. The chain uses TRBV28 and TRBJ1-2; a weak D match, TRBD1 (5 bases). Germline loops: CDR1 MDHEN, CDR2 SYDVKM. CDR3 length equals 12 residues. Trimming left V 6 bases short and J 6 bases short, with 11 bases between. Written as DNA, the CDR3 is TGTGCCAGCAGACCGGGGCACGATGGCTACACCTTC. It yields the protein CASRPGHDGYTF.

The V gene is TRBV6-1, the J gene TRBJ1-2; 9 nucleotides match TRBD1. The CDR3 is made up of 15 amino acids. The germline V gene encodes CDR1 MNHNS and CDR2 SASEGT. V dropped 8 bases and J dropped 8; count of bases not matched to a gene: 15. CDR3 sequence: CASQSNSQGAEGYTF. CDR3 in DNA: TGTGCCAGCCAGTCCAATTCACAGGGGGCGGAAGGCTACACCTTC.

The CDR3 region is CASSHKAGPGGETQYF. The DNA of the CDR3 is TGTGCCAGCAGCCACAAGGCTGGACCGGGAGGAGAGACCCAGTACTTC. The chain joins TRBV3-1 to TRBJ2-5; 7 bases align to TRBD2. Germline lookup yields CDR1 LGHDT and CDR2 YNNKEL (reference sequence). The junction had 11 bases not matched to a gene; V was cut back by 3 bases and J by 4 bases. The length of the CDR3 is 16 residues.

Many counts were recorded for this clonotype. This chain links TRBV5-6 with TRBJ2-7; 12 nucleotides match TRBD2. The junction had 5 bases not matched to a gene; V was cut back by 4 bases and J by 3 bases. CDR3 length: 15 residues. The germline gives CDR1 SGHDT, CDR2 YYEEEE. Here the CDR3 reads CASSAGTSGYYEQYF. CDR3 nucleotide sequence: TGTGCCAGCAGCGCCGGGACTAGCGGGTACTACGAGCAGTACTTC.

This clonotype was counted only a few times. The chain uses TRBV4-1 and TRBJ2-5; D perhaps matches TRBD2 (5 bases). Trimming removed 4 bases at V and 5 bases at J, with 20 bases between. CDR3 size: 16 residues. The germline CDR1 and CDR2 sequences are MGHRA and YSYEKL. Here the CDR3 DNA reads TGCGCCAGCAGCCCAACCGTCGGGGTTGCCGTCGAGACCCAGTACTTC. Amino acid sequence: CASSPTVGVAVETQYF.

This clonotype turned up a few times. Possible read error: a much larger clone is one base away. It is likely a read error, because the conserved phenylalanine at the end of the CDR3 is missing. The chain combines TRBV28 with TRBJ1-1; D perhaps matches TRBD1 (6 bases). From germline, CDR1 is MDHEN and CDR2 SYDVKM. V was cut by 7 bases and J by 1 base, with 16 bases left in between. The CDR3 length is 15 residues. CDR3 sequence: CASTERRTANTEAFY. CDR3 coding DNA: TGTGCCAGCACCGAGCGGCGGACAGCGAACACTGAAGCTTTCTAT.

Ten or more counts support this clonotype. The chain recombines TRBV20-1 with TRBJ2-4; 8 nucleotides align to TRBD2. This CDR3 spans 16 amino acids. With 6 bases clipped from V and 7 bases from J, the junction kept 17 bases outside the gene matches. Germline CDR1 is DFQATT and CDR2 is SNEGSKA (reference sequence). In DNA form, the CDR3 reads TGCAGTGCCACAAAGACCCCCACGGGAGGGATGAACATTCAGTACTTC. This sequence encodes CSATKTPTGGMNIQYF.

This clonotype was observed at least ten times. The chain recombines TRBV28 with TRBJ1-2, with 10 positions matching TRBD1. From germline, CDR1 is MDHEN and CDR2 SYDVKM. Trimming cost V 5 bases and J 7 bases; bases outside gene matches: 7. The CDR3 sequence is 14 residues long. CDR3 sequence (DNA): TGTGCCAGCAGTCGGGACAGGGGAGTTGGTGGCTACACCTTC. Amino acids: CASSRDRGVGGYTF.

In the case of this clonotype: The junction and the germline gene differ at one end; a read error may be behind it. The chain combines TRBV12-3 or TRBV12-4 with TRBJ1-5; D unresolved. The CDR3 loop spans 14 amino acids. This CDR3 reads CASSPRRYNHPQHF. In DNA form, the CDR3 reads TGTGCCAGCAGTCCTCGACGGTACAATCATCCCCAGCATTTT.

The chain employs TRBV5-1 and TRBJ2-3, with 8 bases identical to TRBD1. Trimming at V came to 0 bases and at J to 4 bases, leaving 4 bases not matched to a gene. CDR1 is SGHRS and CDR2 is YFSETQ in the germline V gene. The CDR3 has 15 amino acids. CDR3 DNA: TGCGCCAGCAGCTTGGCCGGACAGGGCTCAGATACGCAGTATTTT. Amino acid sequence: CASSLAGQGSDTQYF.

The rearrangement joins TRBV10-3 to TRBJ2-2; 9 nucleotides match TRBD1. Germline V gene lookup returns CDR1 ENHRY and CDR2 SYGVKD. CDR3 size: 16 residues. V lost 6 bases to trimming and J lost 4 bases; unmatched junction nucleotides: 9. DNA of the CDR3: TGTGCCATCAGCTCCGGGACAGGGCCGGCCACCGGGGAGCTGTTTTTT. Translation: CAISSGTGPATGELFF.

The V and J genes are TRBV12-3 or TRBV12-4 and TRBJ2-7; 10 bases fit TRBD2. The CDR3 loop spans 13 amino acids. Trimming removed 6 bases from V and 7 bases from J; junction bases left unmatched: 6. The CDR3: CASSRTSGWEQYF. The CDR3 region has the DNA TGTGCCAGCAGCCGGACTAGCGGTTGGGAGCAGTACTTC.

V is TRBV6-2 or TRBV6-3 and J is TRBJ2-7, with 7 bases lining up with TRBD2. This CDR3 comprises 15 residues. Germline trimming cut 10 bases from V and 2 bases from J; bases unmatched to any gene: 14. Germline V lookup: CDR1 MNHEY, CDR2 SVGEGT. The CDR3 sequence: CAIRSVGGNTYEQYF. The CDR3 nucleotides are TGTGCCATCCGGTCGGTGGGGGGGAATACCTACGAGCAGTACTTC.

The table lists this clonotype with many counts. V is TRBV2 and J is TRBJ2-7; D is perhaps TRBD2 (6 bases). Trimming shortened V by 5 bases and J by 7 bases, and 15 bases separated the two germline ends. Germline lookup yields CDR1 SNHLY and CDR2 FYNNEI. This CDR3 is 13 amino acids long. The DNA of the CDR3 is TGTGCCAGCAGTCGGGACTCCGGGGGAGAGCAGTACTTC. It encodes CASSRDSGGEQYF.

The V gene is TRBV6-1, the J gene TRBJ1-2; D gene unclear. V was clipped by 6 bases and J by 12 bases, with 14 bases between them. CDR3 length: 11 residues. Germline CDR1 is MNHNS and CDR2 is SASEGT. CDR3 sequence: CASSSNTKHTF. Written as DNA, the CDR3 is TGTGCCAGCAGCTCCAATACGAAACACACCTTC.

The sample holds many counts of this clonotype. The chain employs TRBV7-2 and TRBJ2-7, with a possible D match to TRBD2 (6 bases). The CDR3 is 17 residues long. CDR1 is SGHTA, CDR2 FQGNSA, per germline. The V end lost 0 bases, the J end lost 4 bases, and 19 bases lay between the germline ends. This chain's CDR3 is CASSLASRGDPAYEQYF. In DNA form, the CDR3 reads TGTGCCAGCAGCTTAGCCTCCCGCGGGGACCCGGCGTACGAGCAGTACTTC.

Here the CDR3 DNA reads TGTGCCAGCAGTCCCCGTTGGAGGGCGGCCTATAATTCACCCCTCCACTTT. Its translation: CASSPRWRAAYNSPLHF. This chain uses TRBV28 with TRBJ1-6; D remains unclear. The length of the CDR3 is 17 residues. With 5 bases removed from V and 2 bases from J, the gap between germline ends came to 16 bases. CDR1 is MDHEN and CDR2 is SYDVKM in the germline V gene.